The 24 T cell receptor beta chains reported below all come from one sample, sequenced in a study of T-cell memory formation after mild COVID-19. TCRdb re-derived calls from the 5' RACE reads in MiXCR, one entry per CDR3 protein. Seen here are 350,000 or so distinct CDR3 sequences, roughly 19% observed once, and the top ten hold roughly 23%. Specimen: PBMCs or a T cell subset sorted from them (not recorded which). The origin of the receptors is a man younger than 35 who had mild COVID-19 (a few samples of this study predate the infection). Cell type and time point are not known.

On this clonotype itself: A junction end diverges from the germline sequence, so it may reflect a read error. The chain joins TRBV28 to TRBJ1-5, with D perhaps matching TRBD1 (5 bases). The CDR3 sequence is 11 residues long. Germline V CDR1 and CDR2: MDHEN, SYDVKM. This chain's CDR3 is CASSKAARGEF. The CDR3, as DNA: TGTGCCAGCAGTAAGGCGGCGCGAGGGGAATTT.

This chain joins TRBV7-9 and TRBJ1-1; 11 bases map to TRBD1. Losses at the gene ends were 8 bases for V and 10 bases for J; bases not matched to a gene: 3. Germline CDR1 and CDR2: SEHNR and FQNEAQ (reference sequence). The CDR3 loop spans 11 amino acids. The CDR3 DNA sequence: TGTGCCAGCGGGACAGGGGGGGGAGCTTTCTTT. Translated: CASGTGGGAFF. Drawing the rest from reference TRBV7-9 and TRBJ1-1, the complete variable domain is DTGVSQNPRHKITKRGQNVTFRCDPISEHNRLYWYRQTLGQGPEFLTYFQNEAQLEKSRLLSDRFSAERPKGSFSTLEIQRTEQGDSAMYLCASGTGGGAFFGQGTRLTVV.

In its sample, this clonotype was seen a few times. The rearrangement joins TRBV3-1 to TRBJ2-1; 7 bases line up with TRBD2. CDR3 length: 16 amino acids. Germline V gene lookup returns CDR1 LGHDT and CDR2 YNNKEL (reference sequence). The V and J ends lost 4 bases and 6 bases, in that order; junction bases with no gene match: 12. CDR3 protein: CASSPRRQRGINEQFF. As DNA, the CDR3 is TGTGCCAGCAGCCCCCGGCGCCAGCGGGGAATCAATGAGCAGTTCTTC.

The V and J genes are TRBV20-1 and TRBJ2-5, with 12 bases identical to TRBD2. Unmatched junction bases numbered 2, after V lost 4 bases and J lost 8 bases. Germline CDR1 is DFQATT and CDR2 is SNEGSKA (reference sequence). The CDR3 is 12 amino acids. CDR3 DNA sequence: TGCAGTGCTATACTAGCGGGGGGTACCCAGTACTTC. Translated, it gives CSAILAGGTQYF.

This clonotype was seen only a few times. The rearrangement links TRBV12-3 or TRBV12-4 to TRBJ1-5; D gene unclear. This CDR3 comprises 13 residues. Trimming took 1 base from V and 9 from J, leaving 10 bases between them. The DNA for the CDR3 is TGTGCCAGCAGTTTAGGTAACGAGCGGCCCCAGCATTTT. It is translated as CASSLGNERPQHF.

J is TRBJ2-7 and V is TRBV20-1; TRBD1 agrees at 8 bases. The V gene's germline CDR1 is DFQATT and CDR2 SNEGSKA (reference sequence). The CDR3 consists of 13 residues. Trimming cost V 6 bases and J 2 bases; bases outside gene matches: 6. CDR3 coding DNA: TGCAGTGCCCCGGACAGGGTCACCTACGAGCAGTACGTC. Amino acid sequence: CSAPDRVTYEQYV.

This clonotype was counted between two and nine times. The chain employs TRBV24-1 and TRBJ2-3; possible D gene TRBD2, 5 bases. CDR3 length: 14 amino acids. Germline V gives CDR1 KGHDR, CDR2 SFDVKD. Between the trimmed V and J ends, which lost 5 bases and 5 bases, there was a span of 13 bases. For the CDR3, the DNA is TGTGCCACCAGTGGGCTAGCATCCAGAGATACGCAGTATTTT. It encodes CATSGLASRDTQYF.

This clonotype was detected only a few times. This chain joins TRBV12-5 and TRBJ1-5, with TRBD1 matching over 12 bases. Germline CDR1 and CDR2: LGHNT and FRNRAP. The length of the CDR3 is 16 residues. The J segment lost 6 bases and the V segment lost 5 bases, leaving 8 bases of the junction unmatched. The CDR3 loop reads CASGGDRGPSRQPQHF. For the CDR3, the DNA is TGTGCTAGTGGTGGGGACAGGGGGCCAAGTCGTCAGCCCCAGCATTTT.

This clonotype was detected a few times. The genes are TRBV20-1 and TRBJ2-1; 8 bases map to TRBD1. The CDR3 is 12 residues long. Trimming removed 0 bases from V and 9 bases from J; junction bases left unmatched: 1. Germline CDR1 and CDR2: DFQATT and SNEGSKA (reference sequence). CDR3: CSARDRGLEQFF. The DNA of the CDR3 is TGCAGTGCTAGAGACAGGGGGCTTGAGCAGTTCTTC.

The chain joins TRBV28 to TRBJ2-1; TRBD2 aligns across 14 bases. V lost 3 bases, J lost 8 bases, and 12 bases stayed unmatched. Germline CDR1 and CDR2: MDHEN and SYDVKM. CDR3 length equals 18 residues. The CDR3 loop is CASSLITGTSGGFDEQFF. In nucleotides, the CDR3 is TGTGCCAGCAGTTTGATAACTGGGACTAGCGGGGGATTTGATGAGCAGTTCTTC.

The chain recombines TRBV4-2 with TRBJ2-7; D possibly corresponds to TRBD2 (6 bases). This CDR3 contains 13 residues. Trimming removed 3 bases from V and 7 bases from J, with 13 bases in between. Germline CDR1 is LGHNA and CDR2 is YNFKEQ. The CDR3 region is CASSQTSSWEQYF. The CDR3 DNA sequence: TGTGCCAGCAGCCAGACTAGTTCATGGGAGCAGTACTTC.

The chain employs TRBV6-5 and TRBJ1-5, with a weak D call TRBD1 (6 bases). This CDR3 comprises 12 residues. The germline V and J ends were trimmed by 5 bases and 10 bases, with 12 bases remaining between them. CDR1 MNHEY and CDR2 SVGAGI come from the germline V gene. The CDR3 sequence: CASSPSGGPQHF. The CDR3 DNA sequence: TGTGCCAGCAGTCCAAGCGGGGGCCCCCAGCATTTT.

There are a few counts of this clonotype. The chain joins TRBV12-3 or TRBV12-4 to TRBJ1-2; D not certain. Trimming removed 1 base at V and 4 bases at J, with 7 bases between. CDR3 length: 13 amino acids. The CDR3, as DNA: TGTGCCAGCAGTTTAGTGGAAGGCTATGGCTACACCTTC. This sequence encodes CASSLVEGYGYTF.

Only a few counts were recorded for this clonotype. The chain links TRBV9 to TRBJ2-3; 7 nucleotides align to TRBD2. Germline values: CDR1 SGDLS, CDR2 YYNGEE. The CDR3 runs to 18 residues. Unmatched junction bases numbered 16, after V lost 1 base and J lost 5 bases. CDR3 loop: CASSVRLRSSGDVDTQYF. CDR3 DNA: TGTGCCAGCAGCGTACGCCTTCGCTCCAGCGGGGACGTAGATACGCAGTATTTT. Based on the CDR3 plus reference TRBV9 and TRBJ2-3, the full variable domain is DSGVTQTPKHLITATGQRVTLRCSPRSGDLSVYWYQQSLDQGLQFLIQYYNGEERAKGNILERFSAQQFPDLHSELNLSSLELGDSALYFCASSVRLRSSGDVDTQYFGPGTRLTVL.

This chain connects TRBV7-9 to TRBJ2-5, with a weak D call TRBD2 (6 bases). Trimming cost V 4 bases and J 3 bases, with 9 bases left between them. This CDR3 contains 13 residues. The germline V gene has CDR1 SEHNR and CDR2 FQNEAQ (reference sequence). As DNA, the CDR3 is TGTGCCAGCAGCTGGGGACTTAAAGAGACCCAGTACTTC. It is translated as CASSWGLKETQYF.

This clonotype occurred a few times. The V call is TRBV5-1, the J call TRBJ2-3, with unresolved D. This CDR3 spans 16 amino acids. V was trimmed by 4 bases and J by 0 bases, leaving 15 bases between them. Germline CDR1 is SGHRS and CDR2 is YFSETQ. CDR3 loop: CASSIRLMLSTDTQYF. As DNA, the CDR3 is TGCGCCAGCAGCATCCGGTTGATGCTGAGCACAGATACGCAGTATTTT.

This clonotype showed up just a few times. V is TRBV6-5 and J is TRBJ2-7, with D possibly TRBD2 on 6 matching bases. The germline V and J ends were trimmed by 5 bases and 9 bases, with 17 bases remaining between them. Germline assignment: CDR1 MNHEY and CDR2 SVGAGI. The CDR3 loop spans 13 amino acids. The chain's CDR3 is CASSQRRELWQYF. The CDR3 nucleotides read TGTGCCAGCAGTCAAAGACGGGAGTTGTGGCAGTACTTC.

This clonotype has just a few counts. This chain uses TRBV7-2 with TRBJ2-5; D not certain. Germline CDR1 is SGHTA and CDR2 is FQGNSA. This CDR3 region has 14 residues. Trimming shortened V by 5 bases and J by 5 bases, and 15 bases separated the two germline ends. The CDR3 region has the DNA TGTGCCAGCAGCCTGGTGGCAATTCGGGAGACCCAGTACTTC. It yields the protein CASSLVAIRETQYF. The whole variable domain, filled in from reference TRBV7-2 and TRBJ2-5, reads GAGVSQSPSNKVTEKGKDVELRCDPISGHTALYWYRQSLGQGLEFLIYFQGNSAPDKSGLPSDRFSAERTGGSVSTLTIQRTQQEDSAVYLCASSLVAIRETQYFGPGTRLLVL.

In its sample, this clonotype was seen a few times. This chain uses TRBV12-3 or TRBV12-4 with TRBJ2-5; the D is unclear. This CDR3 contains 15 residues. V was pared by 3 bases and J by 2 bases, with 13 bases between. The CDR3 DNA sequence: TGTGCCAGCAGTTTTCTAGATTTGCGACAAGAGACCCAGTACTTC. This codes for CASSFLDLRQETQYF.

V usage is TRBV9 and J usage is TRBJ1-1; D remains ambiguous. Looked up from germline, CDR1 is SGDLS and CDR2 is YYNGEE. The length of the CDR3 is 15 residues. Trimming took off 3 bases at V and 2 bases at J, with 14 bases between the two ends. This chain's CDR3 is CASSAEGSVNTEAFF. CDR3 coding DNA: TGTGCCAGCAGCGCCGAGGGTAGCGTTAACACTGAAGCTTTCTTT.

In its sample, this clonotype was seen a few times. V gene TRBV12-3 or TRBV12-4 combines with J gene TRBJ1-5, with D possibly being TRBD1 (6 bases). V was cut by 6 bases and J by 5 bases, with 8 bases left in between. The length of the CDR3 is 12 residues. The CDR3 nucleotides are TGTGCCAGCAGAGGACAGTATCAGCCCCAGCATTTT. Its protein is CASRGQYQPQHF.

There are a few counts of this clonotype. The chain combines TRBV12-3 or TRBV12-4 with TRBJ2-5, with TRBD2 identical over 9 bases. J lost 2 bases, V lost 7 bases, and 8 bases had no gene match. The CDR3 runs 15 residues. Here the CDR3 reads CASTATSGLQETQYF. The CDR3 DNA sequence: TGTGCCAGCACCGCAACTAGCGGGCTACAAGAGACCCAGTACTTC.

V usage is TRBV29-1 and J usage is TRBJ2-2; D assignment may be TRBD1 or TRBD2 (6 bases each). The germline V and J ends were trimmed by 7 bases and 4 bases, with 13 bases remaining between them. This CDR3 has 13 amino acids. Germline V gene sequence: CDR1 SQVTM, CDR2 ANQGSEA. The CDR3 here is CSAGAGPTGELFF. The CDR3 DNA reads TGCAGCGCGGGGGCGGGGCCCACCGGGGAGCTGTTTTTT.

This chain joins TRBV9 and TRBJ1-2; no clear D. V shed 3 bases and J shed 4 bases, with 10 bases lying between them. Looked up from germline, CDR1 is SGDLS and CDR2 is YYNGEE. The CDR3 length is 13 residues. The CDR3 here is CASSAPGIYGYTF. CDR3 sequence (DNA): TGTGCCAGCAGCGCCCCCGGGATCTATGGCTACACCTTC.